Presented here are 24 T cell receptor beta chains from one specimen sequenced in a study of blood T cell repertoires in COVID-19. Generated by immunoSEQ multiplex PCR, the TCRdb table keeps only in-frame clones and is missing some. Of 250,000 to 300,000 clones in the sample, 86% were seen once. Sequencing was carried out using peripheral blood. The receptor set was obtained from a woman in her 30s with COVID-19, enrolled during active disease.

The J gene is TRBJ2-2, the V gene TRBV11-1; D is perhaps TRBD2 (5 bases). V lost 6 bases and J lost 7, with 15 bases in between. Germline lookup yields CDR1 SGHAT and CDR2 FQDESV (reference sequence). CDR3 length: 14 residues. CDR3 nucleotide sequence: TGTGCCAGCAGGAAGGAACTAGTTCTCGGGGAGCTGTTTTTT. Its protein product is CASRKELVLGELFF.

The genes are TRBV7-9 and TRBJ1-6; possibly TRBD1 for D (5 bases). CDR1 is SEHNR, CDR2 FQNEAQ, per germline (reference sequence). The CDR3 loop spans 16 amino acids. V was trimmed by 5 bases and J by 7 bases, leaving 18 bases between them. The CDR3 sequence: CASSPRGGTLNSPLHF. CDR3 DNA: TGTGCCAGCAGCCCCCGGGGGGGGACGTTGAATTCACCCCTCCACTTT.

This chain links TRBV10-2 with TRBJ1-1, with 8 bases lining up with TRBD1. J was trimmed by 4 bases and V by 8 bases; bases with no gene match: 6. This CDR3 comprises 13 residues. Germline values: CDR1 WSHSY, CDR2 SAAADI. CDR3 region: CASSDRVGTEAFF. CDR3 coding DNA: TGCGCCAGCTCGGACAGGGTGGGCACTGAAGCTTTCTTT.

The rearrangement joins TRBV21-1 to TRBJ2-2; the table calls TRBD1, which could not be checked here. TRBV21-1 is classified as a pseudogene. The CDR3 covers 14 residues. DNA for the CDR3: TGTGCCAGCAGCGAGACAGTGAACACCGGGGAGCTGTTTTTT. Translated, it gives CASSETVNTGELFF.

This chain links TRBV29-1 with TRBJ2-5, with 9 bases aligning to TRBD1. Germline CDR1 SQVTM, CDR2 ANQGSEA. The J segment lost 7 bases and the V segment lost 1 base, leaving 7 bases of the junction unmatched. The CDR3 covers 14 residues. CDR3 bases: TGCAGCGTTGAAGGCACAGGGGGCCACTTGACCCAGTACTTC. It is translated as CSVEGTGGHLTQYF.

CDR3 sequence reads: CASSQDRGTQYF. The CDR3 DNA sequence: TGCGCCAGCAGCCAAGATCGAGGGACCCAGTACTTC. The J gene is TRBJ2-5, the V gene TRBV4-1; no clear D. With 0 bases removed from V and 7 bases from J, the gap between germline ends came to 6 bases. Looked up from germline, CDR1 is MGHRA and CDR2 is YSYEKL. The CDR3 is 12 residues long.

CDR3 protein: CASSSSGVPGTQYF. The CDR3 DNA reads TGTGCCAGCAGCTCGTCGGGGGTCCCGGGGACCCAGTACTTC. V usage is TRBV7-2 and J usage is TRBJ2-5; perhaps TRBD2 as D (6 bases). Per germline, CDR1 SGHTA and CDR2 FQGNSA. The CDR3 has 14 amino acids. V gave up 4 bases and J gave up 7 bases, with 16 bases separating them.

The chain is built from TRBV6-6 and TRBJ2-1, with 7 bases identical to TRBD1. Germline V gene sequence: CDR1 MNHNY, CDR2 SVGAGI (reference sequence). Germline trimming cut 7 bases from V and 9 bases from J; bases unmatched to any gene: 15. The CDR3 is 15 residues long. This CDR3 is CASTARGQVQGEQFF. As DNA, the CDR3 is TGTGCCAGCACCGCGCGAGGACAGGTTCAAGGTGAGCAGTTCTTC.

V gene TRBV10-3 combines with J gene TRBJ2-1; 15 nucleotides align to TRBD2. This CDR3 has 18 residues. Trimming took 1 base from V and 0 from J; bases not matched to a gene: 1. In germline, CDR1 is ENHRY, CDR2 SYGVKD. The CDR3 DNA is TGTGCCATCAGTGAGTGGACTAGCGGGGGGGTCTCCTACAATGAGCAGTTCTTC. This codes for CAISEWTSGGVSYNEQFF.

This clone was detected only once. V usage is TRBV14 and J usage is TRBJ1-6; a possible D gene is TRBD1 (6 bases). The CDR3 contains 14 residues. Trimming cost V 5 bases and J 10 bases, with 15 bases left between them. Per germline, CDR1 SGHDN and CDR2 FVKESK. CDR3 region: CASSYYRVTSPLHF. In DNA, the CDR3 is TGTGCCAGCAGCTACTACAGGGTCACCTCACCCCTCCACTTT.

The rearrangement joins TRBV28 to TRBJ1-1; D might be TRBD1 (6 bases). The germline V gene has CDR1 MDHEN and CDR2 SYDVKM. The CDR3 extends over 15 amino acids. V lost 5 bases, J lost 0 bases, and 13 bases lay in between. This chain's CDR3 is CASSTGQHMNTEAFF. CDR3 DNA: TGTGCCAGCAGTACTGGACAGCACATGAACACTGAAGCTTTCTTT.

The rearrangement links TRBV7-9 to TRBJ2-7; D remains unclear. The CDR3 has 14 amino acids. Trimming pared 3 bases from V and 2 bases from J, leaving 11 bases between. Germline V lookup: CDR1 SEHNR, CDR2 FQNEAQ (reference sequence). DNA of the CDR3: TGTGCCAGCAGCTTCGCGCTGAAACCCTACGAGCAGTACTTC. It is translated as CASSFALKPYEQYF.

The CDR3, as DNA: TGTGCCAGCAGCCAAGGCCTAGATGGGACCCAGTACTTC. Protein product: CASSQGLDGTQYF. The chain carries TRBV3-1 (or the pseudogene TRBV3-2) and TRBJ2-5; unclear D gene. Trimming cost V 1 base and J 7 bases, with 10 bases left between them. CDR3 length equals 13 residues. Germline V lookup: CDR1 LGHDT, CDR2 YNNKEL (reference sequence).

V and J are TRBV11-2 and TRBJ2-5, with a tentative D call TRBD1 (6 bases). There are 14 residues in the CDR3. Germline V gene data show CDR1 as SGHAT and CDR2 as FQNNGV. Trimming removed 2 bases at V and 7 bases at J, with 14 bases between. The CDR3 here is CASSLFAKGGTQYF. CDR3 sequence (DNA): TGTGCCAGCAGCTTATTCGCAAAAGGGGGGACCCAGTACTTC.

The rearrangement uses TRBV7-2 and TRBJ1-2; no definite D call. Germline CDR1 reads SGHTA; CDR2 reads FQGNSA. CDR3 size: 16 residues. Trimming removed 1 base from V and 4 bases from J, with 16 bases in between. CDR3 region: CASSLEWRETLYGYTF. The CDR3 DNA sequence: TGTGCCAGCAGCTTAGAGTGGAGGGAGACCCTCTATGGCTACACCTTC.

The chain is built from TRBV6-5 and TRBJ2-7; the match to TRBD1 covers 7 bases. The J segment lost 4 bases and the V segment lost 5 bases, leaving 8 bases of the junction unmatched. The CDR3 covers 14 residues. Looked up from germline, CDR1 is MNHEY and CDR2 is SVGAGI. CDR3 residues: CASSPRTGPYEQYF. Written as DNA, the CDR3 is TGTGCCAGCAGTCCTCGGACAGGACCTTACGAGCAGTACTTC.

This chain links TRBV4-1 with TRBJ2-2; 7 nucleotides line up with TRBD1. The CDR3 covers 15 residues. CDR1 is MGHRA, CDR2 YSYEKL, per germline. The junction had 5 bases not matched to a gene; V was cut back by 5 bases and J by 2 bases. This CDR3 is CASSTRDRNTGELFF. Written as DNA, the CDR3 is TGCGCCAGCAGCACCCGGGACAGAAACACCGGGGAGCTGTTTTTT.

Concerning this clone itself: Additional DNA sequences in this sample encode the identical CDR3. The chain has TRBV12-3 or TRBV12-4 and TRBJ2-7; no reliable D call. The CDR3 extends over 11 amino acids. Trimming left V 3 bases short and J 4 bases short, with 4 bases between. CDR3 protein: CASSFSYEQYF. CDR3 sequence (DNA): TGTGCCAGCAGTTTTTCGTACGAGCAGTACTTC.

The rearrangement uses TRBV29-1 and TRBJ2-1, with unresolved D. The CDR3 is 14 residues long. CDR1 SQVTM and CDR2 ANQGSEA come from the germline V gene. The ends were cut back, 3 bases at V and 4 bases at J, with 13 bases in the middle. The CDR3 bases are TGCAGCGTTGATTCAAGCGTGGTATACAATGAGCAGTTCTTC. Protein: CSVDSSVVYNEQFF.

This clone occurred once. The CDR3 loop reads CATGGGSNTEAFF. The DNA for the CDR3 is TGTGCCACGGGGGGCGGAAGTAACACTGAAGCTTTCTTT. The chain couples TRBV2 to TRBJ1-1; weak D call: TRBD1 (6 bases). V was pared by 10 bases and J by 2 bases, with 14 bases between. The CDR3 is 13 amino acids. Germline CDR1 is SNHLY and CDR2 is FYNNEI.

The CDR3 loop reads CARVSGGAWEQYF. The CDR3 DNA is TGTGCCAGAGTTAGCGGGGGGGCGTGGGAGCAGTACTTC. The rearrangement joins TRBV21-1 to TRBJ2-7; the table's D call, TRBD2, was not checked against the DNA. TRBV21-1 is reported as a pseudogene. CDR3 length: 13 amino acids.

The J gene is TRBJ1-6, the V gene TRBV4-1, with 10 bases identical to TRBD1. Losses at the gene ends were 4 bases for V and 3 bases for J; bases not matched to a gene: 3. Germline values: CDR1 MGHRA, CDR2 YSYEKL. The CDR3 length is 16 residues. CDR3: CASSPGQGNYNSPLHF. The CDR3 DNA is TGCGCCAGCAGCCCGGGACAGGGGAACTATAATTCACCCCTCCACTTT.

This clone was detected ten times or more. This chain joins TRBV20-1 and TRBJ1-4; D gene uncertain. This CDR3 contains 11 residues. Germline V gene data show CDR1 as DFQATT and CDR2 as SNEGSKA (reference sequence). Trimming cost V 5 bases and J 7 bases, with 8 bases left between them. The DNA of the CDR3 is TGCAGTGCTGCGCGGGGTGAAAAACTGTTTTTT. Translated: CSAARGEKLFF.

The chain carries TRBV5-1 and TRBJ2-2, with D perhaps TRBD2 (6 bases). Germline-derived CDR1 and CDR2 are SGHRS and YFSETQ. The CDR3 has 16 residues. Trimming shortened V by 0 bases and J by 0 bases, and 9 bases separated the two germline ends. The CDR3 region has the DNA TGCGCCAGCAGCTTGGCGGCTAGCGCGAACACCGGGGAGCTGTTTTTT. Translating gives CASSLAASANTGELFF.